Listed below are T cell receptor beta chains from one sample, sequenced in a study of PD-1 blockade in classical Hodgkin lymphoma. Clones were read by immunoSEQ multiplex PCR, and TCRdb kept only the in-frame ones, dropping some. The table lists roughly 18,000 clones, approximately 77% of them singletons. Sample: CD4+ T cells from blood, taken before the fourth cycle of nivolumab. These receptors were taken from a human donor with classical Hodgkin lymphoma. Each CDR3 is given with its conserved first and last residue. A D gene is named only where the DNA matches it firmly. The size entry is marked missing in some rows and otherwise reads once, few, many or a size class.

d_gene: -
j_gene: TRBJ2-1
abundance: -
v_gene: TRBV5-1
CDR3aa: CASSFNNGNEQFF
CDR3nt: TGCGCCAGCAGCTTTAACAATGGGAATGAGCAGTTCTTC

d_gene: -
j_gene: TRBJ2-5
abundance: -
v_gene: TRBV2
CDR3aa: CASAWETQYF
CDR3nt: TGTGCCAGCGCGTGGGAGACCCAGTACTTC

d_gene: TRBD2
j_gene: TRBJ2-1
abundance: -
v_gene: TRBV4-3
CDR3aa: CASSQETSGRGEQFF
CDR3nt: TGCGCCAGCAGCCAGGAGACTAGCGGGAGAGGTGAGCAGTTCTTC

d_gene: TRBD1
j_gene: TRBJ1-2
abundance: -
v_gene: TRBV19
CDR3aa: CASKLDRGQGLTGYTF
CDR3nt: TGTGCCAGCAAGCTTGATCGGGGACAGGGGTTGACCGGCTACACCTTC

d_gene: TRBD1
j_gene: TRBJ2-7
abundance: few
v_gene: TRBV28
CDR3aa: CASSLDRGQYF
CDR3nt: TGTGCCAGCAGCCTCGACAGGGGGCAGTACTTC

d_gene: TRBD2
j_gene: TRBJ2-1
abundance: -
v_gene: TRBV4-3
CDR3aa: CASSQEGRAYNEQFF
CDR3nt: TGCGCCAGCAGCCAAGAGGGGAGGGCTTACAATGAGCAGTTCTTC

d_gene: -
j_gene: TRBJ2-2
abundance: -
v_gene: TRBV6-5
CDR3aa: CASSWGHLTGELFF
CDR3nt: TGTGCCAGCAGTTGGGGACACCTTACCGGGGAGCTGTTTTTT

d_gene: -
j_gene: TRBJ2-3
abundance: -
v_gene: TRBV18
CDR3aa: CASSPTGTSTDTQYF
CDR3nt: TGTGCCAGCTCACCAACGGGGACTAGCACAGATACGCAGTATTTT

d_gene: -
j_gene: TRBJ1-2
abundance: few
v_gene: TRBV5-4
CDR3aa: CASSPWTQGGGYTF
CDR3nt: TGTGCCAGCAGCCCGTGGACACAGGGAGGAGGCTACACCTTC

d_gene: TRBD1
j_gene: TRBJ2-5
abundance: -
v_gene: TRBV11-2
CDR3aa: CASSVGTGPRVTQYF
CDR3nt: TGTGCCAGCAGCGTCGGGACAGGCCCTCGGGTGACCCAGTACTTC

d_gene: -
j_gene: TRBJ2-2
abundance: once
v_gene: TRBV6-1
CDR3aa: CASRYRINTGELFF
CDR3nt: TGTGCCAGCAGATACAGGATTAACACCGGGGAGCTGTTTTTT

d_gene: -
j_gene: TRBJ2-7
abundance: -
v_gene: TRBV7-8
CDR3aa: CASSLEAGWMYEQYF
CDR3nt: TGTGCCAGCAGCTTAGAGGCAGGGTGGATGTACGAGCAGTACTTC

d_gene: TRBD2
j_gene: TRBJ2-7
abundance: -
v_gene: TRBV4-1
CDR3aa: CASSQEKTSSGGYEQYF
CDR3nt: TGCGCCAGCAGCCAGGAAAAAACTTCTAGCGGGGGTTACGAGCAGTACTTC

d_gene: TRBD2
j_gene: TRBJ2-2
abundance: -
v_gene: TRBV4-3
CDR3aa: CASSQAASGGVELFF
CDR3nt: TGCGCCAGCAGCCAAGCGGCTAGCGGGGGGGTGGAGCTGTTTTTT

d_gene: -
j_gene: TRBJ1-2
abundance: -
v_gene: TRBV4-1
CDR3aa: CASSQAPGGRGKFNYGYTF
CDR3nt: TGCGCCAGCAGCCAAGCCCCGGGGGGGAGGGGGAAATTTAACTATGGCTACACCTTC

d_gene: -
j_gene: TRBJ1-4
abundance: -
v_gene: TRBV7-9
CDR3aa: CASNGQTNEKLFF
CDR3nt: TGTGCCAGCAATGGACAGACTAATGAAAAACTGTTTTTT

d_gene: -
j_gene: TRBJ1-5
abundance: once
v_gene: TRBV28
CDR3aa: CASSPETGPSNQPQHF
CDR3nt: TGTGCCAGCAGTCCCGAGACAGGTCCTAGCAATCAGCCCCAGCATTTT

d_gene: -
j_gene: TRBJ2-5
abundance: -
v_gene: TRBV18
CDR3aa: CASSHQQGETQYF
CDR3nt: TGTGCCAGCTCACACCAACAGGGAGAGACCCAGTACTTC

d_gene: -
j_gene: TRBJ1-5
abundance: -
v_gene: TRBV12-5
CDR3aa: CASGLVTGPERNQPQHF
CDR3nt: TGTGCTAGTGGTTTGGTAACGGGTCCAGAGAGAAATCAGCCCCAGCATTTT

d_gene: -
j_gene: TRBJ2-7
abundance: -
v_gene: TRBV6-5
CDR3aa: CASRFRHGYEQYF
CDR3nt: TGTGCCAGCAGATTCCGACACGGCTACGAGCAGTACTTC

d_gene: -
j_gene: TRBJ1-4
abundance: -
v_gene: TRBV19
CDR3aa: CASGTYQGEKLFF
CDR3nt: TGTGCCAGCGGCACTTATCAAGGTGAAAAACTGTTTTTT

d_gene: -
j_gene: TRBJ1-1
abundance: -
v_gene: TRBV6-6
CDR3aa: CASSYYLVVESAEAFF
CDR3nt: TGTGCCAGCAGTTACTATTTAGTGGTGGAGTCCGCTGAAGCTTTCTTT

d_gene: TRBD1
j_gene: TRBJ1-4
abundance: -
v_gene: TRBV4-1
CDR3aa: CASSQDRGREKLFF
CDR3nt: TGCGCCAGCAGCCAAGACAGGGGGCGAGAAAAACTGTTTTTT

d_gene: TRBD2
j_gene: TRBJ2-5
abundance: -
v_gene: TRBV4-2
CDR3aa: CASSQDLAGGRKTQYF
CDR3nt: TGTGCCAGCAGCCAAGATCTGGCGGGGGGGCGGAAGACCCAGTACTTC

d_gene: -
j_gene: TRBJ1-4
abundance: -
v_gene: TRBV7-9
CDR3aa: CASSLVQAEKLFF
CDR3nt: TGTGCCAGCAGCTTAGTCCAGGCTGAAAAACTGTTTTTT

d_gene: TRBD2
j_gene: TRBJ2-7
abundance: once
v_gene: TRBV7-2
CDR3aa: CASSLGTSSSYEQYF
CDR3nt: TGTGCCAGCAGCCTGGGGACTAGCAGCTCCTACGAGCAGTACTTC

d_gene: TRBD1
j_gene: TRBJ1-6
abundance: -
v_gene: TRBV5-1
CDR3aa: CASSLVPGTANNSPLHF
CDR3nt: TGCGCCAGCAGCTTGGTTCCCGGGACAGCTAATAATTCACCCCTCCACTTT

d_gene: TRBD2
j_gene: TRBJ2-1
abundance: -
v_gene: TRBV9
CDR3aa: CASSALGLAGVNEQFF
CDR3nt: TGTGCCAGCAGCGCACTTGGACTAGCGGGAGTAAATGAGCAGTTCTTC

d_gene: -
j_gene: TRBJ2-6
abundance: -
v_gene: TRBV11-2
CDR3aa: CASSQSGSGANVLTF
CDR3nt: TGTGCCAGCAGCCAGTCGGGCTCTGGGGCCAACGTCCTGACTTTC

d_gene: TRBD1
j_gene: TRBJ1-2
abundance: -
v_gene: TRBV15
CDR3aa: CATSSRDRLSGYTF
CDR3nt: TGTGCCACCAGCAGTCGGGACAGACTGAGTGGCTACACCTTC

d_gene: -
j_gene: TRBJ1-2
abundance: -
v_gene: TRBV4-3
CDR3aa: CASSQDAWGDEGGYTF
CDR3nt: TGCGCCAGCAGCCAAGATGCGTGGGGGGATGAAGGGGGCTACACCTTC

d_gene: TRBD2
j_gene: TRBJ2-1
abundance: -
v_gene: TRBV7-2
CDR3aa: CASSLGTSGSNEQFF
CDR3nt: TGTGCCAGCAGCTTAGGGACTAGCGGGAGTAATGAGCAGTTCTTC

d_gene: -
j_gene: TRBJ2-3
abundance: -
v_gene: TRBV5-1
CDR3aa: CASSLVAGWSTDTQYF
CDR3nt: TGCGCCAGCAGCTTGGTGGCAGGCTGGAGCACAGATACGCAGTATTTT

d_gene: -
j_gene: TRBJ1-2
abundance: -
v_gene: TRBV7-9
CDR3aa: CASSPPTYIYTF
CDR3nt: TGTGCCAGCAGCCCCCCGACTTATATCTACACCTTC

d_gene: -
j_gene: TRBJ1-4
abundance: -
v_gene: TRBV28
CDR3aa: CASRSEGWSEKLFF
CDR3nt: TGTGCCAGCAGGTCGGAGGGTTGGAGTGAAAAACTGTTTTTT

d_gene: -
j_gene: TRBJ2-3
abundance: -
v_gene: TRBV6-5
CDR3aa: CASSRGGASTDTQYF
CDR3nt: TGTGCCAGCAGTCGGGGTGGGGCTAGCACAGATACGCAGTATTTT

d_gene: -
j_gene: TRBJ1-2
abundance: -
v_gene: TRBV6-6
CDR3aa: CASSYSIPWGGYTF
CDR3nt: TGTGCCAGCAGTTACTCGATTCCTTGGGGGGGCTACACCTTC

d_gene: -
j_gene: TRBJ2-3
abundance: -
v_gene: TRBV7-2
CDR3aa: CASSVQTDTQYF
CDR3nt: TGTGCCAGCAGCGTACAGACAGATACGCAGTATTTT